Below, 27 T cell receptor beta chains from the same sample are listed, as sequenced in a study of blood T cell repertoires in COVID-19. The assay was immunoSEQ multiplex PCR, and TCRdb's table has in-frame clones only and misses some. The sample lists over 25,000 clones, about nine tenths occurring once. Sample: peripheral blood. The receptor source for this set is a man aged 70-80 years with active or convalescent COVID-19.

This clone appeared a single time. V and J are TRBV19 and TRBJ2-5; the match to TRBD2 covers 9 bases. The trim removed 1 base at V and 5 bases at J, leaving 11 bases unmatched. The CDR3 contains 17 residues. CDR1 LNHDA and CDR2 SQIVND come from the germline V gene (reference sequence). Written as DNA, the CDR3 is TGTGCCAGTAGTATAGGCAGCGGGAGGACGTTAGGGGAGACCCAGTACTTC. Its translation: CASSIGSGRTLGETQYF.

The rearrangement uses TRBV7-2 and TRBJ2-5; 14 bases match TRBD2. The germline CDR1 and CDR2 sequences are SGHTA and FQGNSA. Germline trimming cut 4 bases from V and 2 bases from J; bases unmatched to any gene: 3. CDR3 length: 16 amino acids. The CDR3 region is CASSSRLAGGQETQYF. The DNA for the CDR3 is TGTGCCAGCAGCTCAAGACTAGCGGGGGGGCAAGAGACCCAGTACTTC. Looking up the rest from reference TRBV7-2 and TRBJ2-5 gives the full variable domain: GAGVSQSPSNKVTEKGKDVELRCDPISGHTALYWYRQSLGQGLEFLIYFQGNSAPDKSGLPSDRFSAERTGGSVSTLTIQRTQQEDSAVYLCASSSRLAGGQETQYFGPGTRLLVL.

The rearrangement links TRBV3-1 (or the pseudogene TRBV3-2) to TRBJ1-5; possible D gene TRBD1, 6 bases. The germline CDR1 and CDR2 sequences are LGHDT and YNNKEL (reference sequence). The CDR3 sequence is 14 residues long. V was shortened by 3 bases and J by 7 bases, with 13 bases between the two germline ends. As DNA, the CDR3 is TGTGCCAGCAGCCAGGACAGTAGCGGGCAGCCCCAGCATTTT. Its protein product is CASSQDSSGQPQHF.

This rearrangement joins TRBV5-1 to TRBJ2-1; 12 bases map to TRBD2. Trimming removed 4 bases from V and 9 bases from J; junction bases left unmatched: 11. The CDR3 runs to 16 residues. The germline V gene has CDR1 SGHRS and CDR2 YFSETQ. The chain's CDR3 is CASSLPGLAGGGEQFF. The DNA of the CDR3 is TGCGCCAGCAGCCTTCCCGGGCTAGCGGGAGGGGGTGAGCAGTTCTTC.

This clone was seen just once. The chain uses TRBV19 and TRBJ1-3, with D possibly TRBD1 on 5 matching bases. The CDR3 totals 13 residues. Deletions cut 4 bases from V and 5 bases from J, with 9 bases between. CDR1 and CDR2 from the germline V gene are LNHDA and SQIVND (reference sequence). In nucleotides, the CDR3 is TGTGCCAGTAGTACAGGGTCCCGAAACACCATATATTTT. Its translation: CASSTGSRNTIYF.

The rearrangement links TRBV3-1 (or the pseudogene TRBV3-2) to TRBJ2-1; D call uncertain. This CDR3 has 13 residues. V gave up 6 bases and J gave up 5 bases, with 11 bases separating them. CDR1 is LGHDT and CDR2 is YNNKEL in the germline V gene (reference sequence). The CDR3 nucleotides read TGTGCCAGCAGGGCGCGGAGAAACAATGAGCAGTTCTTC. Amino acid sequence: CASRARRNNEQFF.

This chain joins TRBV19 and TRBJ2-2, with TRBD1 as a possible D gene (7 bases). This CDR3 region has 15 residues. Germline CDR1 reads LNHDA; CDR2 reads SQIVND (reference sequence). V lost 5 bases to trimming and J lost 6 bases, with 16 bases between them. The CDR3 is CASSSEGARAGELFF. The CDR3 nucleotides are TGTGCCAGTAGTTCGGAGGGGGCGCGGGCCGGGGAGCTGTTTTTT.

The V and J genes are TRBV5-4 and TRBJ1-2, with 9 bases that match TRBD1. The germline V gene encodes CDR1 SGHNT and CDR2 YYREEE (reference sequence). CDR3 length equals 13 residues. V trimming: 3 bases; J trimming: 6 bases; junction bases outside the gene matches: 3. CDR3: CASSWDRVDGYTF. CDR3 DNA sequence: TGTGCCAGCAGCTGGGACAGGGTGGATGGCTACACCTTC.

V is TRBV4-3 and J is TRBJ2-3; unclear D gene. CDR1 and CDR2 from the germline V gene are LGHNA and YSLEER. The CDR3 sequence is 13 residues long. Trimming pared 7 bases from V and 1 base from J, leaving 9 bases between. The CDR3 reads CASKGTGTDTQYF. In DNA, the CDR3 is TGCGCCAGCAAAGGTACAGGCACAGATACGCAGTATTTT.

The V gene is TRBV29-1, the J gene TRBJ2-7; D not resolved. The CDR3 consists of 13 residues. The germline CDR1 and CDR2 sequences are SQVTM and ANQGSEA. Trimming pared 6 bases from V and 0 bases from J, leaving 12 bases between. CDR3 coding DNA: TGCAGCGTCCGACGTGAGGTCTCCTACGAGCAGTACGTC. Protein product: CSVRREVSYEQYV.

V is TRBV23-1 and J is TRBJ2-2; 8 positions agree with TRBD1. TRBV23-1 is treated as an ORF (open reading frame) with a function not yet certain. Trimming at V came to 4 bases and at J to 0 bases, leaving 7 bases not matched to a gene. This CDR3 region has 17 residues. CDR3 residues: CASSLWRTGPNTGELFF. In DNA, the CDR3 is TGCGCCAGCAGTCTCTGGAGGACAGGGCCGAACACCGGGGAGCTGTTTTTT.

The chain carries TRBV27 and TRBJ2-1, with 9 bases lining up with TRBD2. Germline V CDR1 and CDR2: MNHEY, SMNVEV (reference sequence). V lost 6 bases, J lost 0 bases, and 15 bases stayed unmatched. This CDR3 spans 19 amino acids. CDR3: CASRPTAASSGSSYNEQFF. The CDR3 nucleotides are TGTGCCAGCAGACCAACCGCCGCTAGTAGCGGGAGCTCCTACAATGAGCAGTTCTTC.

J is TRBJ1-3 and V is TRBV7-2; tentatively, D is TRBD1 (6 bases). This CDR3 region has 15 residues. Germline V CDR1 and CDR2: SGHTA, FQGNSA. The V end was cut by 6 bases, the J end by 0 bases, with 12 bases between. CDR3 residues: CASSRDILSGNTIYF. CDR3 DNA: TGTGCCAGCAGTCGGGACATCCTCTCTGGAAACACCATATATTTT.

CDR3 residues: CASSQGQGSANEKLFF. In DNA, the CDR3 is TGTGCCAGCAGCCAGGGACAGGGTTCGGCTAATGAAAAACTGTTTTTT. The chain carries TRBV11-3 and TRBJ1-4; 9 bases are shared with TRBD1. V shed 5 bases, J shed 3 bases, and the junction held 7 bases outside the gene matches. This CDR3 has 16 residues. Germline values: CDR1 SGHNT, CDR2 YENEEA.

This chain links TRBV2 with TRBJ1-1; perhaps TRBD1 as D (5 bases). V shed 7 bases and J shed 6 bases, with 15 bases lying between them. CDR1 is SNHLY and CDR2 is FYNNEI in the germline V gene. CDR3 length equals 13 residues. CDR3 sequence (DNA): TGTGCCAGCACCCCTCCAGGAGGGGCTGAAGCTTTCTTT. It encodes CASTPPGGAEAFF. Based on the CDR3 plus reference TRBV2 and TRBJ1-1, the full variable domain is EPEVTQTPSHQVTQMGQEVILRCVPISNHLYFYWYRQILGQKVEFLVSFYNNEISEKSEIFDDQFSVERPDGSNFTLKIRSTKLEDSAMYFCASTPPGGAEAFFGQGTRLTVV.

The chain carries TRBV19 and TRBJ2-3; possible D gene TRBD2, 5 bases. The CDR3 extends over 14 amino acids. Germline V gene lookup returns CDR1 LNHDA and CDR2 SQIVND (reference sequence). The V gene lost 3 bases and the J gene lost 2 bases, with 9 bases spanning the gap. The CDR3 DNA is TGTGCCAGTAGTATCACCGGGGTCACAGATACGCAGTATTTT. Translation gives CASSITGVTDTQYF.

The gene calls are TRBV5-1 and TRBJ1-4; tentatively, D is TRBD1 (5 bases). Trimming pared 9 bases from V and 4 bases from J, leaving 19 bases between. The germline V gene has CDR1 SGHRS and CDR2 YFSETQ. CDR3 length equals 15 residues. The CDR3 loop is CATKSRPGLNEKLFF. The CDR3 DNA is TGCGCCACAAAATCTCGGCCAGGGCTTAATGAAAAACTGTTTTTT.

The rearrangement uses TRBV14 and TRBJ2-1; 10 positions match TRBD2. Trimming cost V 4 bases and J 4 bases; bases outside gene matches: 4. The CDR3 length is 15 residues. Germline values: CDR1 SGHDN, CDR2 FVKESK. CDR3 in DNA: TGTGCCAGCAGCCCCTGGACTAGCGGTTACAATGAGCAGTTCTTC. Its protein product is CASSPWTSGYNEQFF.

This sequence joins TRBV7-2 and TRBJ2-7; a possible D gene is TRBD1 (5 bases). The V gene's germline CDR1 is SGHTA and CDR2 FQGNSA. CDR3 size: 13 residues. The V gene lost 3 bases and the J gene lost 4 bases, with 10 bases spanning the gap. The CDR3, as DNA: TGTGCCAGCAGCTTCGCTAGGGGTTACGAGCAGTACTTC. This codes for CASSFARGYEQYF.

The J gene is TRBJ2-2, the V gene TRBV5-6, with D unresolved. The CDR3 is made up of 14 amino acids. Per germline, CDR1 SGHDT and CDR2 YYEEEE. V was shortened by 0 bases and J by 1 base, with 4 bases between the two germline ends. In nucleotides, the CDR3 is TGTGCCAGCAGCTTGGGAGGGAACACCGGGGAGCTGTTTTTT. This encodes CASSLGGNTGELFF.

To note about this clone: Within the sample, other DNA sequences also encode this same CDR3. The CDR3 reads CASVWGPGYNSPLHF. The CDR3 coding sequence is TGTGCCAGCGTCTGGGGGCCAGGGTATAATTCACCCCTCCACTTT. V usage is TRBV2 and J usage is TRBJ1-6, with a possible D match to TRBD1 (6 bases). V lost 8 bases, J lost 4 bases, and 15 bases lay in between. Germline loops: CDR1 SNHLY, CDR2 FYNNEI. The CDR3 consists of 15 residues. Using reference TRBV2 and TRBJ1-6 for the parts outside the CDR3, the full variable domain is EPEVTQTPSHQVTQMGQEVILRCVPISNHLYFYWYRQILGQKVEFLVSFYNNEISEKSEIFDDQFSVERPDGSNFTLKIRSTKLEDSAMYFCASVWGPGYNSPLHFGNGTRLTVT.

This clone was detected a few times. The V and J genes are TRBV5-4 and TRBJ1-2; possibly TRBD1 for D (6 bases). The CDR3 runs 15 residues. The germline CDR1 and CDR2 sequences are SGHNT and YYREEE (reference sequence). V lost 3 bases and J 4 bases, leaving 16 bases between the germline ends. In DNA, the CDR3 is TGTGCCAGCAGCTCCTCCGGGGGGCTCAGCTATGGCTACACCTTC. Protein: CASSSSGGLSYGYTF. Variable domain in full (rest from reference TRBV5-4 and TRBJ1-2): ETGVTQSPTHLIKTRGQQVTLRCSSQSGHNTVSWYQQALGQGPQFIFQYYREEENGRGNFPPRFSGLQFPNYSSELNVNALELDDSALYLCASSSSGGLSYGYTFGSGTRLTVV.

This rearrangement joins TRBV5-4 to TRBJ1-4; D may be TRBD1 (5 bases). The CDR3 contains 15 residues. V lost 4 bases to trimming and J lost 0 bases, with 10 bases between them. Germline lookup yields CDR1 SGHNT and CDR2 YYREEE (reference sequence). The CDR3 region is CASSPDNPTNEKLFF. The DNA of the CDR3 is TGTGCCAGCAGCCCGGACAACCCAACTAATGAAAAACTGTTTTTT.

The V and J genes are TRBV12-3 or TRBV12-4 and TRBJ2-7; D unresolved. Trimming took off 6 bases at V and 6 bases at J, with 15 bases between the two ends. This CDR3 is built from 13 residues. The CDR3 here is CASRWAGTREQYF. The CDR3 nucleotides read TGTGCCAGCAGGTGGGCAGGAACCCGCGAGCAGTACTTC.

The chain couples TRBV7-9 to TRBJ2-1; TRBD2 might be the D (6 bases). V was shortened by 5 bases and J by 9 bases, with 17 bases between the two germline ends. This CDR3 is built from 14 residues. The V gene's germline CDR1 is SEHNR and CDR2 FQNEAQ (reference sequence). The CDR3 DNA sequence: TGTGCCAGCAGCCCGCCGAGGGAGGTTGCTGAGCAGTTCTTC. This codes for CASSPPREVAEQFF.

This chain uses TRBV7-3 with TRBJ2-3, with D maybe TRBD2 (7 bases). Germline CDR1 is SGHTA and CDR2 is FQGTGA. V dropped 1 base and J dropped 6 bases, with 14 bases sitting between them. The CDR3 contains 15 residues. CDR3 loop: CASSLSGGRGDTQYF. CDR3 sequence (DNA): TGTGCCAGCAGCTTAAGCGGGGGCCGGGGGGATACGCAGTATTTT.

The V call is TRBV5-6, the J call TRBJ2-5; 12 bases map to TRBD1. The V gene's germline CDR1 is SGHDT and CDR2 YYEEEE. The CDR3 has 15 amino acids. Losses at the gene ends were 0 bases for V and 5 bases for J; bases not matched to a gene: 2. The CDR3 spells CASSLVGQGAETQYF. Here the CDR3 DNA reads TGTGCCAGCAGCTTGGTGGGACAGGGGGCGGAGACCCAGTACTTC.